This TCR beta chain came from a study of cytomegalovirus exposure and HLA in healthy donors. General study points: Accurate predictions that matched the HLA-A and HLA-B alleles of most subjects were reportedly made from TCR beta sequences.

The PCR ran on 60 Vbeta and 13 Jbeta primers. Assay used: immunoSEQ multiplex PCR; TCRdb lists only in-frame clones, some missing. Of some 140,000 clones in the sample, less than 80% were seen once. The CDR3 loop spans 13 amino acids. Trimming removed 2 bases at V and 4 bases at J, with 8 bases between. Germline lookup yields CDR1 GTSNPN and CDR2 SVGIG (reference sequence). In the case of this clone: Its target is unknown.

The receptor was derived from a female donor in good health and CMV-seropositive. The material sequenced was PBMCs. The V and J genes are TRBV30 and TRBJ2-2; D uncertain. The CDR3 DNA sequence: TGTGCCTGGAGTTCCTACTTCACCGGGGAGCTGTTTTTT. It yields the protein CAWSSYFTGELFF.